This section outlines one T cell receptor (beta chain) sequence together with its context. CDR1 and CDR2 from the germline V gene are KGHSH and LQKENI. The CDR3 has 12 residues. Trimming left V 5 bases short and J 4 bases short, with 8 bases between. The data originate from a study of cytomegalovirus exposure and HLA in healthy donors. Primers: 60 Vbeta forward and 13 Jbeta reverse. Here immunoSEQ multiplex PCR was the method, and the copy in TCRdb shows in-frame clones only, minus some. In the table there are under 70,000 clones, under 85% of which are singletons. The chain is built from TRBV18 and TRBJ1-2; D perhaps matches TRBD1 (6 bases). This TCR came from a male donor in good health and CMV-seropositive. Material: PBMCs. The CDR3 DNA reads as TGTGCCAGCTCAGGACAGATCTATGGCTACACCTTC. Its translation: CASSGQIYGYTF.